Here is one T cell receptor beta chain with its context. The data originate from a study of OX40 agonist ivuxolimab in advanced cancers. Assay: immunoSEQ multiplex PCR; the TCRdb copy retains only in-frame clones and omits some. The sample holds approximately 80,000 clones, over 75% seen once. Germline V gene lookup returns CDR1 MDHEN and CDR2 SYDVKM. This CDR3 comprises 17 residues. With 2 bases removed from V and 5 bases from J, the gap between germline ends came to 21 bases. This rearrangement joins TRBV28 to TRBJ2-5; D may correspond to TRBD1 or TRBD2 (5 bases each). The TCR was taken from an adult with an advanced solid tumor such as melanoma, head and neck, liver or kidney cancer. Specimen: CD4+ or CD8+ T cells sorted from blood, collected in a trial of the OX40 agonist ivuxolimab. DNA for the CDR3: TGTGCCAGCAGTTTACCTCCCGGGACCCCGATCGCGGAGACCCAGTACTTC. This encodes CASSLPPGTPIAETQYF.